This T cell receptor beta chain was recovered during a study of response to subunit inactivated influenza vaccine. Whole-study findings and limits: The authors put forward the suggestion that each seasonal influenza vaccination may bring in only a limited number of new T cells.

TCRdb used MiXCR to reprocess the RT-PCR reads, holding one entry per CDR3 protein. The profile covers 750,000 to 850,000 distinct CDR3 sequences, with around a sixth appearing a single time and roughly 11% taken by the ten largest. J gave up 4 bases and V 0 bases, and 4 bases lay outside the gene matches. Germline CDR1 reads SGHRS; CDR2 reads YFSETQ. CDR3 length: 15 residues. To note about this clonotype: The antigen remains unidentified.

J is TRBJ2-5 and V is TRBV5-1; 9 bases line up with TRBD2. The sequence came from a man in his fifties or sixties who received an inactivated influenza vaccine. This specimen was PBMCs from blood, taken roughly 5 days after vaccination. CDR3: CASSLAASGVETQYF. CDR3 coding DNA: TGCGCCAGCAGCTTGGCGGCTAGCGGGGTAGAGACCCAGTACTTC. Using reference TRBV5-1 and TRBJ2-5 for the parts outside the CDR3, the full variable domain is KAGVTQTPRYLIKTRGQQVTLSCSPISGHRSVSWYQQTPGQGLQFLFEYFSETQRNKGNFPGRFSGRQFSNSRSEMNVSTLELGDSALYLCASSLAASGVETQYFGPGTRLLVL.